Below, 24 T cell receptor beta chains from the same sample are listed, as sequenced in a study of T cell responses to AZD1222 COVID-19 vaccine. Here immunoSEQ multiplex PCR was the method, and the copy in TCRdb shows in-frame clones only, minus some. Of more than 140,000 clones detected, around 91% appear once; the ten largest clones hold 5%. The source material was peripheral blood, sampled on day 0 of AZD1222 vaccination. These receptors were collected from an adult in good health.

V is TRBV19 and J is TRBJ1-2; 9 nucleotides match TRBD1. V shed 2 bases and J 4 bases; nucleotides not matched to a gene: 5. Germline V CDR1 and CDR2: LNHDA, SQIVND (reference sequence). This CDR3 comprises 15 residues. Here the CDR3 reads CASSITTGGTYGYTF. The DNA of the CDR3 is TGTGCCAGTAGTATAACGACAGGGGGGACCTATGGCTACACCTTC.

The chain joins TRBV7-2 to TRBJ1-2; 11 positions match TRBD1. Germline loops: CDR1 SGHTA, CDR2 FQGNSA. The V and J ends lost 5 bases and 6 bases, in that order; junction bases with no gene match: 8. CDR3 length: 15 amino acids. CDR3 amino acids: CASSPRTGGRNGYTF. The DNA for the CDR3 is TGTGCCAGCAGCCCTAGGACAGGGGGCAGAAATGGCTACACCTTC.

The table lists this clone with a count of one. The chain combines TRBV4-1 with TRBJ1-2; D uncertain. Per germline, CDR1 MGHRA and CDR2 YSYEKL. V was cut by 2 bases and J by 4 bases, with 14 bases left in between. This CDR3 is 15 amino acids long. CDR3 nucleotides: TGCGCCAGCAGCCAACCCGGTGGTCTGGGCTATGGCTACACCTTC. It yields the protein CASSQPGGLGYGYTF.

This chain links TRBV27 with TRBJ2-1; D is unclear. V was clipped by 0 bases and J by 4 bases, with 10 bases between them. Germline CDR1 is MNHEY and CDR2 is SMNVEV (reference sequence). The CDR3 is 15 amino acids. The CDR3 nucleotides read TGTGCCAGCAGTTTATCAGGGAACCTATACAATGAGCAGTTCTTC. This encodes CASSLSGNLYNEQFF.

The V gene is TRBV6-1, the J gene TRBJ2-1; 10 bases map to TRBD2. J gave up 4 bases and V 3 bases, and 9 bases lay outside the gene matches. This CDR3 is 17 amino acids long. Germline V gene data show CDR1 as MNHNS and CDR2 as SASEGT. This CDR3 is CASSELIGTSAYNEQFF. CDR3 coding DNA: TGTGCCAGCAGTGAGCTCATTGGGACTAGCGCGTACAATGAGCAGTTCTTC.

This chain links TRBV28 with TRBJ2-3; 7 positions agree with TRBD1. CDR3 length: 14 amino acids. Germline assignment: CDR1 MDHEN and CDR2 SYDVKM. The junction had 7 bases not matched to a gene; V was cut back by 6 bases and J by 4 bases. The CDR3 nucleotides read TGTGCCAGCAGATCCGGGACAGCCCCAGATACGCAGTATTTT. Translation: CASRSGTAPDTQYF.

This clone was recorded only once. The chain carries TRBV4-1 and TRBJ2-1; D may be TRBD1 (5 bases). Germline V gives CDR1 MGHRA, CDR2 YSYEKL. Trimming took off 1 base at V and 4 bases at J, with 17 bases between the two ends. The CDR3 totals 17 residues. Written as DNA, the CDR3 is TGCGCCAGCAGCCAAGCCCTTCAGGGTTTAATTTACAATGAGCAGTTCTTC. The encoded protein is CASSQALQGLIYNEQFF.

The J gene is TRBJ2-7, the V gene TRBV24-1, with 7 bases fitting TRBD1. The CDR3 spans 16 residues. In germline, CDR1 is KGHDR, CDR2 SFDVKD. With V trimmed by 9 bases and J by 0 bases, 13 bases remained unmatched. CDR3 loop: CATPSGTAYISYEQYF. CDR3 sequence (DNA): TGTGCCACCCCTTCCGGGACAGCCTACATCTCCTACGAGCAGTACTTC.

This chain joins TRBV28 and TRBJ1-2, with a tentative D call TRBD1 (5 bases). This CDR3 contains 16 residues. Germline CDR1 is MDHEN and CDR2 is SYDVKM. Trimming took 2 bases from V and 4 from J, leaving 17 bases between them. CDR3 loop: CASSLVRGGWGYGYTF. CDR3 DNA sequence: TGTGCCAGCAGTTTAGTTCGGGGGGGTTGGGGCTATGGCTACACCTTC.

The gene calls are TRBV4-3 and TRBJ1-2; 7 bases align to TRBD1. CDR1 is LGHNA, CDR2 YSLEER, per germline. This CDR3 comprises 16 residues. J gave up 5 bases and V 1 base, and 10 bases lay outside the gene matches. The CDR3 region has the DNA TGCGCCAGCAGCCAAGGGTGGTACGGGACAGAATATGGCTACACCTTC. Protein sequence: CASSQGWYGTEYGYTF.

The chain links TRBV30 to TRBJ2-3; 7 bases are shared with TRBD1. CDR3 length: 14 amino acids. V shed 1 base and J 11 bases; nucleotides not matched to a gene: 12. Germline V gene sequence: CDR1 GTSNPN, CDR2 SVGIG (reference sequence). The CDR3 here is CAWSGGTDPPLQYF. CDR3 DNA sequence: TGTGCCTGGAGTGGAGGGACAGACCCCCCTCTGCAGTATTTT. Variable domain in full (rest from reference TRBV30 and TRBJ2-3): SQTIHQWPATLVQPVGSPLSLECTVEGTSNPNLYWYRQAAGRGLQLLFYSVGIGQISSEVPQNLSASRPQDRQFILSSKKLLLSDSGFYLCAWSGGTDPPLQYFGPGTRLTVL.

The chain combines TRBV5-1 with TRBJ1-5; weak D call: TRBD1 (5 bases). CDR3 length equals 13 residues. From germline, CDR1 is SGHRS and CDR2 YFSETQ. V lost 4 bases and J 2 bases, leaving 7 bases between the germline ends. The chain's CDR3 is CASSTGRNQPQHF. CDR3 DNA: TGCGCCAGCAGCACAGGCCGCAATCAGCCCCAGCATTTT.

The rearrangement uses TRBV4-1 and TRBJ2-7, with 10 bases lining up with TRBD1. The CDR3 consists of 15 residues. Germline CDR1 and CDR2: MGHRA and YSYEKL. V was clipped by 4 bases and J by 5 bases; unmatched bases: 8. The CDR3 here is CASSPYTGQGNEQYF. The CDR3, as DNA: TGCGCCAGCAGCCCATACACGGGACAGGGGAACGAGCAGTACTTC.

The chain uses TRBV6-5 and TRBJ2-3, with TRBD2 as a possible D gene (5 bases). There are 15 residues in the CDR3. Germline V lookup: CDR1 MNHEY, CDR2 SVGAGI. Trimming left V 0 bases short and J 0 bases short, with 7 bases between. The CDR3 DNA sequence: TGTGCCAGCAGTTACTCACGGACTAGCACAGATACGCAGTATTTT. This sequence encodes CASSYSRTSTDTQYF.

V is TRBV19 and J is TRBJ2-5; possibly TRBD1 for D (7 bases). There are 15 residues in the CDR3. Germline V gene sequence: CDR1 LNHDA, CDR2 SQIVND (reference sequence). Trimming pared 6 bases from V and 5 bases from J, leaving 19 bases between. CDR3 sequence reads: CASRSVAGQWETQYF. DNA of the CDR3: TGTGCCAGTAGGTCTGTGGCGGGACAGTGGGAGACCCAGTACTTC. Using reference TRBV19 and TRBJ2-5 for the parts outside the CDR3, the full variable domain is DGGITQSPKYLFRKEGQNVTLSCEQNLNHDAMYWYRQDPGQGLRLIYYSQIVNDFQKGDIAEGYSVSREKKESFPLTVTSAQKNPTAFYLCASRSVAGQWETQYFGPGTRLLVL.

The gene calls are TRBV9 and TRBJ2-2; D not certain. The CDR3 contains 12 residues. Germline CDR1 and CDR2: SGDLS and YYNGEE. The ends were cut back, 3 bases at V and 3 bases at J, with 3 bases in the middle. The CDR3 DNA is TGTGCCAGCAGCGGGGACACCGGGGAGCTGTTTTTT. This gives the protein CASSGDTGELFF.

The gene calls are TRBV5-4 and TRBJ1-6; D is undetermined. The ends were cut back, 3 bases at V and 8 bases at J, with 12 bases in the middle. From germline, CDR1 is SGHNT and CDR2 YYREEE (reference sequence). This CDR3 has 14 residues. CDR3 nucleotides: TGTGCCAGCAGCTGGCTGGGCGCGGATTCACCCCTCCACTTT. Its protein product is CASSWLGADSPLHF. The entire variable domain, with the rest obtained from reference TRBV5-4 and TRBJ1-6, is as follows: ETGVTQSPTHLIKTRGQQVTLRCSSQSGHNTVSWYQQALGQGPQFIFQYYREEENGRGNFPPRFSGLQFPNYSSELNVNALELDDSALYLCASSWLGADSPLHFGNGTRLTVT.

In nucleotides, the CDR3 is TGCGCCAGCAACCGGGACAGGGGTCACTTGAGCACAGATACGCAGTATTTT. Translating it yields CASNRDRGHLSTDTQYF. The chain employs TRBV5-1 and TRBJ2-3, with 10 bases that match TRBD1. Per germline, CDR1 SGHRS and CDR2 YFSETQ. J was trimmed by 0 bases and V by 6 bases; bases with no gene match: 10. This CDR3 is built from 17 residues.

CDR3 sequence (DNA): TGTGCCAGCAGCTTGGCCAGCGGGAGGTACAATGAGCAGTTCTTC. It translates to CASSLASGRYNEQFF. This sequence joins TRBV5-4 and TRBJ2-1, with TRBD2 matching 9 bases. The germline gives CDR1 SGHNT, CDR2 YYREEE (reference sequence). The CDR3 has 15 residues. With 0 bases clipped from V and 4 bases from J, the junction kept 2 bases outside the gene matches.

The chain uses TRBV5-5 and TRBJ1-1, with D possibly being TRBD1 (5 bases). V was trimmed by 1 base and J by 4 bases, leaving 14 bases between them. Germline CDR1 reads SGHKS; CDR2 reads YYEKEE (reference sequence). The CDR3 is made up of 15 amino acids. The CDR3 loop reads CASSLRWGEGTEAFF. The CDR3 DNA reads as TGTGCCAGCAGCTTGCGGTGGGGGGAGGGCACTGAAGCTTTCTTT.

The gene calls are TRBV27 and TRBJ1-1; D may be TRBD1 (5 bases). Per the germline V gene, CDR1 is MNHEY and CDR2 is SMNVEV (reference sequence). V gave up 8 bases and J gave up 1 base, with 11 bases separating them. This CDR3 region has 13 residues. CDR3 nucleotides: TGTGCCAGCCGGGACCCCCGGAACACTGAAGCTTTCTTT. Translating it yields CASRDPRNTEAFF.

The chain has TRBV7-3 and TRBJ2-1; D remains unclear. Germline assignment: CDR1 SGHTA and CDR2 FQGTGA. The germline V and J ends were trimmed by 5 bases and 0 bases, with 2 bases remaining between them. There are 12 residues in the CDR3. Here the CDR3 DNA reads TGTGCCAGCAGCGACTCCTACAATGAGCAGTTCTTC. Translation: CASSDSYNEQFF.

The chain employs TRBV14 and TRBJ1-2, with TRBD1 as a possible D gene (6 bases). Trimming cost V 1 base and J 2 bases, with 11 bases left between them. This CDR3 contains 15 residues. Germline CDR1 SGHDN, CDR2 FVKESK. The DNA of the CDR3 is TGTGCCAGCAGCCAAGCACCCGGGGGCAACTATGGCTACACCTTC. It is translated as CASSQAPGGNYGYTF.

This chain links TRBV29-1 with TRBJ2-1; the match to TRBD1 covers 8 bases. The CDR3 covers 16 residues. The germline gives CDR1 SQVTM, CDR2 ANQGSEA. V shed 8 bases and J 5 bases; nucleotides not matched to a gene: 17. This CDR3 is CSTEGTDGTGDNEQFF. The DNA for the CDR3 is TGCAGCACTGAAGGTACTGACGGGACAGGAGACAATGAGCAGTTCTTC.